The 23 T cell receptor beta chains given below trace back to one sample, sequenced in a study of OX40 agonist ivuxolimab in advanced cancers. The data were produced by immunoSEQ multiplex PCR, yet TCRdb's version contains in-frame clones alone and is incomplete. The repertoire has more than 45,000 clones, approximately 90% of them found once; the top ten carry 9% to 15%. The source material was CD4+ or CD8+ T cells sorted from blood, sampled in a trial of the OX40 agonist ivuxolimab. Receptor source: an adult with an advanced solid tumor such as melanoma, head and neck, liver or kidney cancer.

This clone was recorded a few times. This chain links TRBV7-9 with TRBJ2-7; D is unresolved. The CDR3 is 12 residues long. Germline CDR1 and CDR2: SEHNR and FQNEAQ (reference sequence). With 1 base removed from V and 5 bases from J, the gap between germline ends came to 6 bases. The CDR3 loop reads CASSLDSHEQYV. The CDR3 DNA sequence: TGTGCCAGCAGCTTAGACAGCCACGAGCAGTACGTC.

V usage is TRBV7-9 and J usage is TRBJ2-1; 9 bases are a match to TRBD2. V was clipped by 4 bases and J by 5 bases; unmatched bases: 3. Germline V CDR1 and CDR2: SEHNR, FQNEAQ (reference sequence). The CDR3 runs to 14 residues. The CDR3 protein is CASSSTSGNNEQFF. In DNA, the CDR3 is TGTGCCAGCAGCTCGACTAGCGGAAACAATGAGCAGTTCTTC. The entire variable domain, with the rest obtained from reference TRBV7-9 and TRBJ2-1, is as follows: DTGVSQNPRHKITKRGQNVTFRCDPISEHNRLYWYRQTLGQGPEFLTYFQNEAQLEKSRLLSDRFSAERPKGSFSTLEIQRTEQGDSAMYLCASSSTSGNNEQFFGPGTRLTVL.

The chain is built from TRBV28 and TRBJ1-4; D is unresolved. CDR3 length: 15 residues. V was shortened by 3 bases and J by 8 bases, with 16 bases between the two germline ends. CDR1 is MDHEN, CDR2 SYDVKM, per germline. The CDR3 DNA reads as TGTGCCAGCAGTTTGGTTCAGGCGGATCGAGAAAAACTGTTTTTT. It codes for CASSLVQADREKLFF.

The sample holds one count of this clone. The gene calls are TRBV9 and TRBJ2-1, with 7 nucleotides matching TRBD2. CDR1 is SGDLS, CDR2 YYNGEE, per germline. V was pared by 5 bases and J by 4 bases, with 9 bases of the junction left unmatched. This CDR3 is built from 15 residues. CDR3 amino acids: CASRELAMPYNEQFF. CDR3 coding DNA: TGTGCCAGCAGGGAACTAGCGATGCCTTACAATGAGCAGTTCTTC.

The chain carries TRBV11-2 and TRBJ2-1, with TRBD2 identical over 11 bases. The CDR3 totals 16 residues. CDR1 is SGHAT, CDR2 FQNNGV, per germline. Unmatched junction bases numbered 16, after V lost 6 bases and J lost 12 bases. CDR3 protein: CASRAALAGGPDGQFF. The CDR3 DNA follows: TGTGCCAGCAGGGCAGCGTTAGCGGGAGGGCCCGACGGGCAGTTCTTC.

The rearrangement joins TRBV29-1 to TRBJ1-2; TRBD1 agrees at 8 bases. The germline V gene encodes CDR1 SQVTM and CDR2 ANQGSEA. This CDR3 comprises 14 residues. After removal of 0 bases from V and 5 bases from J, the junction contained 5 bases not matched to a gene. This CDR3 reads CSVEDPTGVYGYTF. CDR3 nucleotides: TGCAGCGTTGAAGACCCGACAGGGGTATATGGCTACACCTTC.

The chain employs TRBV10-3 and TRBJ2-1, with TRBD2 matching 7 bases. Germline CDR1 reads ENHRY; CDR2 reads SYGVKD. The CDR3 spans 13 residues. J was trimmed by 6 bases and V by 6 bases; bases with no gene match: 5. The CDR3 DNA sequence: TGTGCCATCAGGCTAGCGGAACTCAATGAGCAGTTCTTC. Its translation: CAIRLAELNEQFF.

The chain carries TRBV6-5 and TRBJ1-1; perhaps TRBD1 as D (5 bases). This CDR3 contains 14 residues. Trimming stripped 2 bases from V and 1 base from J, with 8 bases between. The germline CDR1 and CDR2 sequences are MNHEY and SVGAGI. The CDR3 sequence: CASSYDRQNTEAFF. DNA of the CDR3: TGTGCCAGCAGTTACGACAGACAGAACACTGAAGCTTTCTTT.

This sequence joins TRBV5-6 and TRBJ2-4; no clear D gene. The CDR3 runs to 15 residues. From germline, CDR1 is SGHDT and CDR2 YYEEEE. V was shortened by 4 bases and J by 0 bases, with 11 bases between the two germline ends. The CDR3 protein is CASSRLIGAKNIQYF. The CDR3 DNA sequence: TGTGCCAGCAGCCGCCTAATTGGAGCCAAAAACATTCAGTACTTC.

In DNA, the CDR3 is TGTGCCAGCAGCGATAGGTTTAGCACAGATACGCAGTATTTT. It is translated as CASSDRFSTDTQYF. This sequence joins TRBV13 and TRBJ2-3; D call uncertain. Trimming removed 5 bases from V and 0 bases from J, with 9 bases in between. Germline CDR1 reads PRHDT; CDR2 reads FYEKMQ (reference sequence). The CDR3 sequence is 14 residues long.

The genes are TRBV14 and TRBJ2-7; 11 bases are shared with TRBD1. V gave up 5 bases and J gave up 3 bases; unmatched junction bases: 3. CDR1 SGHDN and CDR2 FVKESK come from the germline V gene. This CDR3 has 14 residues. The CDR3 DNA reads TGTGCCAGCAGCATGGGACAGGGGGACTACGAGCAGTACTTC. This codes for CASSMGQGDYEQYF.

The V and J genes are TRBV27 and TRBJ1-2; TRBD1 is a possible D gene (5 bases). Trimming removed 5 bases from V and 1 base from J, with 11 bases in between. CDR3 length: 14 amino acids. From germline, CDR1 is MNHEY and CDR2 SMNVEV (reference sequence). The CDR3 protein is CASSPGQNNYGYTF. The CDR3 nucleotides are TGTGCCAGCAGTCCCGGACAAAATAACTATGGCTACACCTTC.

This clone was seen only once. This sequence joins TRBV5-8 and TRBJ2-5, with 7 bases identical to TRBD1. The CDR3 is made up of 17 amino acids. The V gene end was trimmed by 0 bases and the J gene end by 1 base; junction bases not matched to a gene: 9. Germline CDR1 and CDR2: SGHTS and YDEGEE. CDR3 DNA sequence: TGTGCCAGCAGCTTGGGTAGGGGACAGACCTCCCAAGAGACCCAGTACTTC. Its protein product is CASSLGRGQTSQETQYF.

This clone was recorded once. J is TRBJ2-7 and V is TRBV5-1, with D tentatively TRBD2 (5 bases). Per the germline V gene, CDR1 is SGHRS and CDR2 is YFSETQ. This CDR3 is 17 amino acids long. With 2 bases removed from V and 6 bases from J, the gap between germline ends came to 24 bases. CDR3 nucleotides: TGCGCCAGCAGCTTCCTTCCCCCGCGGGCCACAGTTTCCGAGCAGTACTTC. Its translation is CASSFLPPRATVSEQYF.

The V call is TRBV16, the J call TRBJ1-1, with no clear D. This CDR3 is 17 amino acids long. With 6 bases removed from V and 0 bases from J, the gap between germline ends came to 20 bases. The germline CDR1 and CDR2 sequences are KGHSY and FQNENV. This CDR3 is CASSPTGRVYMNTEAFF. The CDR3 DNA sequence: TGTGCCAGCAGTCCGACCGGTCGGGTGTACATGAACACTGAAGCTTTCTTT.

The chain couples TRBV13 to TRBJ1-1, with 7 bases aligning to TRBD1. Trimming at V came to 5 bases and at J to 7 bases, leaving 10 bases not matched to a gene. This CDR3 has 14 amino acids. From germline, CDR1 is PRHDT and CDR2 FYEKMQ (reference sequence). In nucleotides, the CDR3 is TGTGCCAGCAGCCCGGACCGGGACAGTCGTGAAGCTTTCTTT. It encodes CASSPDRDSREAFF.

The chain recombines TRBV20-1 with TRBJ1-2; D uncertain. V was shortened by 0 bases and J by 5 bases, with 4 bases between the two germline ends. The germline CDR1 and CDR2 sequences are DFQATT and SNEGSKA (reference sequence). The CDR3 consists of 11 residues. Written as DNA, the CDR3 is TGCAGTGCTAGAGATCGGTATGGCTACACCTTC. Residues: CSARDRYGYTF.

The chain is built from TRBV13 and TRBJ2-2, with 7 positions matching TRBD1. The CDR3 sequence is 17 residues long. J gave up 5 bases and V 1 base, and 10 bases lay outside the gene matches. The germline V gene encodes CDR1 PRHDT and CDR2 FYEKMQ (reference sequence). CDR3 sequence: CASSLARTGPGTGELFF. CDR3 coding DNA: TGTGCCAGCAGCTTAGCCAGGACAGGCCCGGGGACCGGGGAGCTGTTTTTT. The variable domain in full, with the rest retrieved from reference TRBV13 and TRBJ2-2, is AAGVIQSPRHLIKEKRETATLKCYPIPRHDTVYWYQQGPGQDPQFLISFYEKMQSDKGSIPDRFSAQQFSDYHSELNMSSLELGDSALYFCASSLARTGPGTGELFFGEGSRLTVL.

This clone was detected only once. V is TRBV29-1 and J is TRBJ1-2, with 10 nucleotides matching TRBD1. CDR1 SQVTM and CDR2 ANQGSEA come from the germline V gene. Trimming cost V 7 bases and J 8 bases; bases outside gene matches: 4. The CDR3 contains 11 residues. The DNA of the CDR3 is TGCAGCGCTCCGGACAGGGGGGGCTACACCTTC. As protein: CSAPDRGGYTF.

This clone was found a few times. This chain connects TRBV9 to TRBJ2-3; perhaps TRBD2 as D (6 bases). V was cut by 0 bases and J by 4 bases, with 15 bases left in between. The CDR3 loop spans 16 amino acids. The V gene's germline CDR1 is SGDLS and CDR2 YYNGEE. The CDR3 region is CASSVVAGTTPDTQYF. Written as DNA, the CDR3 is TGTGCCAGCAGCGTAGTTGCGGGGACCACCCCAGATACGCAGTATTTT.

This rearrangement joins TRBV2 to TRBJ2-3; 12 bases are shared with TRBD2. This CDR3 has 18 residues. Trimming removed 7 bases from V and 2 bases from J; junction bases left unmatched: 13. CDR1 and CDR2 (germline): SNHLY, FYNNEI. The CDR3 loop is CASKGAFLAGGYTDTQYF. The CDR3 bases are TGTGCCAGCAAGGGGGCGTTCCTAGCGGGAGGGTACACAGATACGCAGTATTTT.

This sequence joins TRBV7-9 and TRBJ2-3; the D call may be TRBD1 or TRBD2 (5 bases each). V was pared by 5 bases and J by 7 bases, with 22 bases between. CDR1 is SEHNR and CDR2 is FQNEAQ in the germline V gene (reference sequence). The CDR3 totals 16 residues. CDR3 protein: CASSLFMGRVNHTQYF. CDR3 nucleotides: TGTGCCAGCAGCCTTTTTATGGGACGGGTGAATCATACGCAGTATTTT.

This chain links TRBV6-5 with TRBJ2-1; D call uncertain. Trimming pared 6 bases from V and 5 bases from J, leaving 14 bases between. The CDR3 loop spans 14 amino acids. Germline lookup yields CDR1 MNHEY and CDR2 SVGAGI. CDR3: CASSRPGRDNEQFF. As DNA, the CDR3 is TGTGCCAGCAGCCGCCCGGGCAGAGACAATGAGCAGTTCTTC.